This TCR beta chain is drawn from a study of T cell responses to AZD1222 COVID-19 vaccine. Study-wide points: Seropositivity was recorded at baseline in only a handful of AZD1222 recipients. After two AZD1222 doses, spike-specific TCR breadth and depth rose versus day 0. The donor cohort was predominantly white British with a female majority, and clonal diversity may have been underestimated.

With respect to this clone: Its antigen remains unknown.

The CDR3 length is 14 residues. Between the trimmed V and J ends, which lost 6 bases and 10 bases, there was a span of 16 bases. Germline CDR1 is SNHLY and CDR2 is FYNNEI. Recipients boosted at about 4 weeks or about 12 weeks are pooled. Method: immunoSEQ multiplex PCR; TCRdb's copy keeps in-frame clones and lacks some. The repertoire consists of some 100,000 clones, with around 89% occurring once and the leading ten covering 3.5% to 4%. Sequenced here: peripheral blood, sampled 28 days after the second AZD1222 dose. This TCR derives from an adult who received the AZD1222 COVID-19 vaccine. This sequence joins TRBV2 and TRBJ1-6, with D unresolved. Here the CDR3 DNA reads TGTGCCAGCAGGAGGGAGGGCTTGGGGTCACCCCTCCACTTT. It translates to CASRREGLGSPLHF.